These 15 T cell receptor beta chains originate from one sample sequenced in a study of T cells in Graves' hyperthyroidism and ophthalmopathy. What was amplified from RNA transcripts were TCR beta CDR3 regions. When the TCR CDR3 underwent first-round RT-PCR, the HTBI primer set was used. TCRdb ran MiXCR on the multiplex PCR reads and lists one entry per CDR3 protein. The data show about 260,000 distinct CDR3 sequences, about a sixth seen once. Input material: blood. Receptors were obtained from a woman aged 18 to 35 with Graves' ophthalmopathy.

This clonotype was seen repeatedly, ten times or more. The chain joins TRBV25-1 to TRBJ2-1; 8 nucleotides align to TRBD2. The CDR3 is made up of 17 amino acids. Germline CDR1 is MGHDK and CDR2 is SYGVNS. V gave up 3 bases and J gave up 4 bases; unmatched junction bases: 11. CDR3 nucleotides: TGTGCCAGCAGTGACACACTCGCGGGAGGTGATTACAATGAGCAGTTCTTC. Translated, it gives CASSDTLAGGDYNEQFF.

Many counts were recorded for this clonotype. The chain combines TRBV11-1 with TRBJ2-7; D not resolved. The V and J ends lost 1 base and 1 base respectively, with 11 bases between them. This CDR3 region has 15 residues. Germline V gene data show CDR1 as SGHAT and CDR2 as FQDESV (reference sequence). CDR3: CASSLVSGNSYEQYF. The CDR3 nucleotides are TGTGCCAGCAGCTTAGTCTCGGGCAATTCCTACGAGCAGTACTTC.

This clonotype was recorded at least ten times. V usage is TRBV15 and J usage is TRBJ2-1; D gene unclear. The CDR3 consists of 13 residues. Per the germline V gene, CDR1 is LNHNV and CDR2 is YYDKDF (reference sequence). V lost 1 base and J lost 10, with 11 bases in between. CDR3 nucleotide sequence: TGTGCCACCAGCAGAGTCCAGGTCGGGGAGCAGTTCTTC. Translation: CATSRVQVGEQFF.

This clonotype was observed at least ten times. This chain connects TRBV7-2 to TRBJ1-5; TRBD1 matches 9 bases. V dropped 5 bases and J dropped 5; count of bases not matched to a gene: 1. This CDR3 contains 13 residues. The germline V gene encodes CDR1 SGHTA and CDR2 FQGNSA. The CDR3 coding sequence is TGTGCCAGCAGCAGGGACAGGGATCAGCCCCAGCATTTT. It encodes CASSRDRDQPQHF.

V gene TRBV2 combines with J gene TRBJ1-1, with D unresolved. V lost 5 bases and J lost 1, with 11 bases in between. The V gene's germline CDR1 is SNHLY and CDR2 FYNNEI. CDR3 size: 14 residues. This CDR3 reads CASSIEGGNTEAFF. The CDR3 region has the DNA TGTGCCAGCAGTATCGAGGGAGGGAACACTGAAGCTTTCTTT.

This clonotype was counted many times. V gene TRBV6-1 combines with J gene TRBJ2-2; D possibly corresponds to TRBD1 (6 bases). The V end lost 10 bases, the J end lost 1 base, and 10 bases lay between the germline ends. The CDR3 consists of 13 residues. Germline V lookup: CDR1 MNHNS, CDR2 SASEGT. CDR3 DNA sequence: TGTGCCACTCAACAGGGGAACACCGGGGAGCTGTTTTTT. Its translation: CATQQGNTGELFF.

This clonotype has a count of ten or more. This chain links TRBV6-2 or TRBV6-3 with TRBJ1-1; D not certain. The germline V gene has CDR1 MNHEY and CDR2 SVGEGT. V was shortened by 6 bases and J by 4 bases, with 12 bases between the two germline ends. CDR3 size: 13 residues. This CDR3 reads CASRDIRGTEAFF. In DNA form, the CDR3 reads TGTGCCAGCAGGGATATCAGAGGCACTGAAGCTTTCTTT.

This clonotype was counted many times. The V call is TRBV20-1, the J call TRBJ2-5, with 7 bases identical to TRBD2. The CDR3 contains 14 residues. J lost 1 base, V lost 1 base, and 3 bases had no gene match. Per the germline V gene, CDR1 is DFQATT and CDR2 is SNEGSKA (reference sequence). This CDR3 is CSARGTSAQETQYF. CDR3 nucleotide sequence: TGCAGTGCTAGAGGTACTAGCGCCCAAGAGACCCAGTACTTC.

This clonotype was seen at least ten times. This chain uses TRBV9 with TRBJ2-5; TRBD2 matches at 9 bases. There are 16 residues in the CDR3. Trimming cost V 0 bases and J 2 bases; bases outside gene matches: 5. Germline lookup yields CDR1 SGDLS and CDR2 YYNGEE. Here the CDR3 reads CASSVGNSGGQETQYF. The CDR3 DNA sequence: TGTGCCAGCAGCGTAGGTAATAGCGGGGGACAAGAGACCCAGTACTTC.

The table lists this clonotype with many counts. The CDR3 loop is CASSLYKGYGYTF. In nucleotides, the CDR3 is TGTGCCAGCAGTTTATACAAGGGGTATGGCTACACCTTC. This chain connects TRBV27 to TRBJ1-2; TRBD1 is a possible D gene (5 bases). Germline V gene data show CDR1 as MNHEY and CDR2 as SMNVEV (reference sequence). This CDR3 contains 13 residues. V shed 1 base and J shed 5 bases, with 8 bases lying between them.

In this sample, this clonotype turned up many times. J is TRBJ1-1 and V is TRBV11-2, with a tentative D call TRBD1 (6 bases). This CDR3 spans 14 amino acids. CDR1 is SGHAT and CDR2 is FQNNGV in the germline V gene. V was pared by 5 bases and J by 0 bases, with 10 bases between. The CDR3: CASSVQGLNTEAFF. DNA of the CDR3: TGTGCCAGCAGCGTACAGGGCCTGAACACTGAAGCTTTCTTT.

This clonotype was picked up many times. V is TRBV5-1 and J is TRBJ1-1; possibly TRBD1 for D (6 bases). The V gene lost 0 bases and the J gene lost 0 bases, with 9 bases spanning the gap. This CDR3 is built from 15 residues. The V gene's germline CDR1 is SGHRS and CDR2 YFSETQ. CDR3 amino acids: CASSLAGQMNTEAFF. For the CDR3, the DNA is TGCGCCAGCAGCTTGGCGGGACAAATGAACACTGAAGCTTTCTTT.

In its sample, this clonotype was seen many times. In nucleotides, the CDR3 is TGTGCCAGCAGCTTAGCGAAGGACCCTAGATCCCCAGGCAATGAGCAGTTCTTC. This codes for CASSLAKDPRSPGNEQFF. This sequence joins TRBV7-9 and TRBJ2-1; D is unresolved. The germline CDR1 and CDR2 sequences are SEHNR and FQNEAQ (reference sequence). The ends were cut back, 0 bases at V and 6 bases at J, with 21 bases in the middle. This CDR3 has 18 amino acids. Full variable domain (rest looked up from reference TRBV7-9 and TRBJ2-1): DTGVSQNPRHKITKRGQNVTFRCDPISEHNRLYWYRQTLGQGPEFLTYFQNEAQLEKSRLLSDRFSAERPKGSFSTLEIQRTEQGDSAMYLCASSLAKDPRSPGNEQFFGPGTRLTVL.

This clonotype was detected many times. The chain recombines TRBV6-2 or TRBV6-3 with TRBJ2-3; D uncertain. Germline lookup yields CDR1 MNHEY and CDR2 SVGEGT. This CDR3 comprises 12 residues. Trimming stripped 8 bases from V and 1 base from J, with 7 bases between. The CDR3 DNA sequence: TGTGCCAGCCGCCGGGGCACAGATACGCAGTATTTT. Its protein is CASRRGTDTQYF.

The J gene is TRBJ1-1, the V gene TRBV11-1, with TRBD1 identical over 7 bases. Germline CDR1 reads SGHAT; CDR2 reads FQDESV (reference sequence). Trimming removed 2 bases from V and 8 bases from J; junction bases left unmatched: 5. The CDR3 has 13 residues. The CDR3 reads CASSLYEDREAFF. CDR3 DNA: TGTGCCAGCAGCTTATATGAGGACAGGGAAGCTTTCTTT.